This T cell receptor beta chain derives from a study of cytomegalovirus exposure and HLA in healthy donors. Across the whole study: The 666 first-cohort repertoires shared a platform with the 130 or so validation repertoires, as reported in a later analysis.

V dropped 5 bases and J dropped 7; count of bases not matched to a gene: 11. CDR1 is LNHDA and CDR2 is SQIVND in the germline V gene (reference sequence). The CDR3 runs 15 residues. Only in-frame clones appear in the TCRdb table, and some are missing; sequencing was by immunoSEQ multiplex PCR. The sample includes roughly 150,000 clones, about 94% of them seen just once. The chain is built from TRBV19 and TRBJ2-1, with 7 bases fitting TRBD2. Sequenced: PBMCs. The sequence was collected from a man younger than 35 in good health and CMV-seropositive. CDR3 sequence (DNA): TGTGCCAGTAGTCCGACGGCTAGCGGCCTTAATGAGCAGTTCTTC. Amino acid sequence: CASSPTASGLNEQFF.